The clone carrying this T cell receptor (beta chain) was counted only a few times. Its antigen is unknown. This sample was included in a study of blood T cells in healthy people across ages. Study-level points and caveats: Conclusively comparing naive with antigen-experienced cells was impossible with unsorted PBMCs.

Whenever a sample was processed, at least 6.5 million PBMCs were isolated. The use of a sample-barcoded 5' primer and a J-beta primer mix characterized a second PCR of roughly 6 to 11 cycles. TCRdb re-analysed the 5' RACE reads in MiXCR, keeping a single row per CDR3 protein. The table has 750,000 to 950,000 distinct CDR3 sequences, almost 30% seen once. CDR1 SGDLS and CDR2 YYNGEE come from the germline V gene. The CDR3 spans 15 residues. Trimming stripped 0 bases from V and 6 bases from J, with 16 bases between. The sample was also linked to a second study, of T cells of mothers and their children.

The chain carries TRBV9 and TRBJ2-7, with D perhaps TRBD1 or TRBD2 (5 bases each). The sequenced sample consisted of blood. The TCR originated in a woman in her thirties or forties in good health. The CDR3 DNA is TGTGCCAGCAGCGTAGCCCCCAGGCCTGGGGGCGAGCAGTACTTC. Its protein product is CASSVAPRPGGEQYF.